Shown below are 13 T cell receptor beta chains from a single sample sequenced in a study of Ad26.COV2.S vaccination and SARS-CoV-2 variants. Treatment meaning: 19 received Ad26.COV2.S at low or high dose, single or two shots; about 5 received placebo; per-sample allocation not given. Following the first vaccine or placebo injection, samples were taken on day 63. This table comes from immunoSEQ multiplex PCR, and its TCRdb copy is limited to in-frame clones, with some not included. Among approximately 300,000 clones listed, about 82% were seen once. The sample here was peripheral blood, taken in a trial of Ad26.COV2.S vaccine versus placebo. Source of these receptors: a person aged 18 to 65 who received the Ad26.COV2.S COVID-19 vaccine or a placebo.

This sequence joins TRBV30 and TRBJ1-1; D unresolved. Deletions cut 3 bases from V and 2 bases from J, with 10 bases between. This CDR3 region has 13 residues. Germline assignment: CDR1 GTSNPN and CDR2 SVGIG (reference sequence). The CDR3 region is CAWSFRANTEAFF. The DNA of the CDR3 is TGTGCCTGGAGCTTCCGGGCCAACACTGAAGCTTTCTTT.

The J gene is TRBJ1-2, the V gene TRBV6-5; 9 nucleotides agree with TRBD1. CDR1 is MNHEY, CDR2 SVGAGI, per germline. The ends lost 6 bases at V and 4 bases at J; junction bases unmatched: 6. This CDR3 contains 14 residues. CDR3 amino acids: CASRRDRAAYGYTF. Written as DNA, the CDR3 is TGTGCCAGCAGGAGGGACAGGGCGGCCTATGGCTACACCTTC.

The chain combines TRBV6-5 with TRBJ2-1; tentatively, D is TRBD1 or TRBD2 (5 bases each). This CDR3 has 14 residues. V was clipped by 2 bases and J by 6 bases, with 11 bases between them. CDR1 and CDR2 from the germline V gene are MNHEY and SVGAGI. CDR3 region: CASSYEGTSNEQFF. Here the CDR3 DNA reads TGTGCCAGCAGTTACGAAGGGACGAGCAATGAGCAGTTCTTC.

The rearrangement joins TRBV5-1 to TRBJ2-3, with D unclear. CDR3 length equals 16 residues. Germline CDR1 reads SGHRS; CDR2 reads YFSETQ. The germline V and J ends were trimmed by 0 bases and 1 base, with 12 bases remaining between them. CDR3 in DNA: TGCGCCAGCAGCTTGGCCAGAGCAATGGGCACAGATACGCAGTATTTT. Translation gives CASSLARAMGTDTQYF.

This clone was seen a single time. The chain links TRBV5-4 to TRBJ2-2; D is perhaps TRBD2 (6 bases). Deletions cut 2 bases from V and 2 bases from J, with 13 bases between. CDR3 length equals 16 residues. Germline V lookup: CDR1 SGHNT, CDR2 YYREEE (reference sequence). For the CDR3, the DNA is TGTGCCAGCAGCTTCAATCCGGGGGTTAACACCGGGGAGCTGTTTTTT. Translation gives CASSFNPGVNTGELFF.

Concerning this clone itself: A much bigger clone sits one base away, suggesting this may be a read error. The rearrangement joins TRBV5-6 to TRBJ1-2; no reliable D call. Deletions cut 4 bases from V and 8 bases from J, with 12 bases between. The CDR3 length is 12 residues. Germline values: CDR1 SGHDT, CDR2 YYEEEE. CDR3 sequence: CASSLGIGGYTF. The CDR3 DNA reads as TGTGCCAGCAGCCTAGGGATTGGGGGCTACACCTTC.

The V and J genes are TRBV19 and TRBJ1-2, with TRBD1 matching over 10 bases. Germline CDR1 is LNHDA and CDR2 is SQIVND (reference sequence). CDR3 length: 16 amino acids. V dropped 6 bases and J dropped 2; count of bases not matched to a gene: 9. The CDR3 DNA reads as TGTGCCAGTAGCCAGAATCGACAGGGGGCCAACTATGGCTACACCTTC. Its translation is CASSQNRQGANYGYTF.

Concerning this clone itself: Other DNA sequences from this sample encode an identical CDR3 as well. The chain uses TRBV7-6 and TRBJ2-3; perhaps TRBD1 as D (6 bases). V lost 1 base to trimming and J lost 2 bases, with 10 bases between them. The CDR3 contains 15 residues. Germline lookup yields CDR1 SGHVS and CDR2 FNYEAQ. The CDR3 spells CASSLGGGVTDTQYF. The CDR3 nucleotides are TGTGCCAGCAGCTTAGGTGGGGGCGTCACAGATACGCAGTATTTT.

This sequence joins TRBV30 and TRBJ1-1; D is possibly TRBD1 (5 bases). Germline values: CDR1 GTSNPN, CDR2 SVGIG (reference sequence). CDR3 length equals 12 residues. V gave up 4 bases and J gave up 3 bases, with 9 bases separating them. CDR3 protein: CAWTRAHTEAFF. The CDR3 DNA follows: TGTGCCTGGACCAGGGCTCACACTGAAGCTTTCTTT.

The gene calls are TRBV5-6 and TRBJ2-1, with 7 positions matching TRBD2. Trimming at V came to 0 bases and at J to 8 bases, leaving 8 bases not matched to a gene. CDR1 is SGHDT, CDR2 YYEEEE, per germline. The CDR3 length is 15 residues. The CDR3 reads CASSLGGGPLDEQFF. CDR3 DNA sequence: TGTGCCAGCAGCTTGGGCGGGGGACCGTTAGATGAGCAGTTCTTC.

The chain has TRBV19 and TRBJ2-3; 10 bases line up with TRBD2. The CDR3 runs to 16 residues. Per the germline V gene, CDR1 is LNHDA and CDR2 is SQIVND (reference sequence). J was trimmed by 5 bases and V by 7 bases; bases with no gene match: 12. The chain's CDR3 is CASTASGGAWGDTQYF. CDR3 sequence (DNA): TGTGCCAGTACTGCAAGCGGGGGGGCCTGGGGAGATACGCAGTATTTT.

The chain carries TRBV30 and TRBJ1-2, with 9 bases lining up with TRBD1. The V and J ends lost 1 base and 4 bases, in that order; junction bases with no gene match: 4. Germline lookup yields CDR1 GTSNPN and CDR2 SVGIG (reference sequence). The CDR3 is 14 residues long. CDR3 sequence reads: CAWSDLQGAYGYTF. CDR3 nucleotide sequence: TGTGCCTGGAGTGACCTACAGGGGGCCTATGGCTACACCTTC.

The chain employs TRBV15 and TRBJ2-1; 7 nucleotides align to TRBD2. This CDR3 has 14 amino acids. The germline gives CDR1 LNHNV, CDR2 YYDKDF (reference sequence). V trimming: 1 base; J trimming: 6 bases; junction bases outside the gene matches: 3. The CDR3 DNA reads TGTGCCACCAGCAGAGTGGGAGGGCGCAATGAGCAGTTCTTC. The encoded protein is CATSRVGGRNEQFF.